Each of the 25 T cell receptor beta chains below was sequenced from the same sample in a study of PD-L1 blockade in urothelial cancer. TCRdb keeps only in-frame clones here, not all; method: immunoSEQ multiplex PCR. The sample contains about 91,000 clones, 85% to 95% of which appear only once. The source was PBMCs, collected around atezolizumab (anti-PD-L1) treatment. These receptor sequences come from a man aged 60 to 75 with urothelial cancer.

This rearrangement joins TRBV5-1 to TRBJ2-7; TRBD1 matches at 8 bases. This CDR3 comprises 14 residues. The V gene's germline CDR1 is SGHRS and CDR2 YFSETQ. After removal of 4 bases from V and 2 bases from J, the junction contained 5 bases not matched to a gene. DNA of the CDR3: TGCGCCAGCAGCGGAGGACAGGGCCCCTACGAGCAGTACTTC. It is translated as CASSGGQGPYEQYF.

The V and J genes are TRBV9 and TRBJ2-7, with 10 bases identical to TRBD1. The V gene's germline CDR1 is SGDLS and CDR2 YYNGEE. This CDR3 spans 15 amino acids. J lost 8 bases, V lost 3 bases, and 11 bases had no gene match. The CDR3 coding sequence is TGTGCCAGCAGCGCCAATTGGGACAGGGGAGCCCAGCAGTACTTC. Protein product: CASSANWDRGAQQYF. Full variable domain (outside the CDR3, taken from reference TRBV9 and TRBJ2-7): DSGVTQTPKHLITATGQRVTLRCSPRSGDLSVYWYQQSLDQGLQFLIQYYNGEERAKGNILERFSAQQFPDLHSELNLSSLELGDSALYFCASSANWDRGAQQYFGPGTRLTVT.

The chain combines TRBV5-4 with TRBJ2-7, with TRBD1 matching over 9 bases. The V gene end was trimmed by 3 bases and the J gene end by 2 bases; junction bases not matched to a gene: 6. Germline V CDR1 and CDR2: SGHNT, YYREEE (reference sequence). The CDR3 spans 15 residues. Written as DNA, the CDR3 is TGTGCCAGCAGCTCGCGGACAGGGGACCCCTACGAGCAGTACTTC. It translates to CASSSRTGDPYEQYF.

In its sample, this clone was seen once. The chain combines TRBV28 with TRBJ2-7, with TRBD1 identical over 8 bases. V trimming: 5 bases; J trimming: 5 bases; junction bases outside the gene matches: 8. The CDR3 runs to 14 residues. CDR1 and CDR2 (germline): MDHEN, SYDVKM. The DNA for the CDR3 is TGTGCCAGCAGTCGCTTGGACAGGGCCCACGAGCAGTACTTC. This translates into CASSRLDRAHEQYF. The complete variable domain, with remaining parts taken from reference TRBV28 and TRBJ2-7, reads DVKVTQSSRYLVKRTGEKVFLECVQDMDHENMFWYRQDPGLGLRLIYFSYDVKMKEKGDIPEGYSVSREKKERFSLILESASTNQTSMYLCASSRLDRAHEQYFGPGTRLTVT.

V gene TRBV28 combines with J gene TRBJ2-3; D not certain. V was shortened by 3 bases and J by 1 base, with 8 bases between the two germline ends. Per germline, CDR1 MDHEN and CDR2 SYDVKM. The CDR3 spans 14 residues. The CDR3 sequence is CASSFVAGTDTQYF. The CDR3 nucleotides are TGTGCCAGCAGTTTTGTAGCAGGCACAGATACGCAGTATTTT.

This sequence joins TRBV30 and TRBJ1-1, with D unclear. The CDR3 is 13 amino acids. CDR1 is GTSNPN and CDR2 is SVGIG in the germline V gene (reference sequence). The ends were cut back, 0 bases at V and 5 bases at J, with 10 bases in the middle. CDR3 sequence reads: CAWSVRSGTEAFF. The DNA of the CDR3 is TGTGCCTGGAGTGTAAGGAGCGGGACTGAAGCTTTCTTT.

The chain joins TRBV4-2 to TRBJ1-5; 8 bases align to TRBD1. Germline assignment: CDR1 LGHNA and CDR2 YNFKEQ. This CDR3 has 15 amino acids. Trimming took 2 bases from V and 12 from J; bases not matched to a gene: 12. The CDR3 here is CASSQLEGTGRVQHF. CDR3 bases: TGTGCCAGCAGCCAACTCGAGGGGACAGGTCGGGTCCAGCATTTT.

This chain joins TRBV7-2 and TRBJ2-5; D perhaps matches TRBD1 (5 bases). CDR3 length equals 15 residues. Germline V gene data show CDR1 as SGHTA and CDR2 as FQGNSA. Trimming stripped 3 bases from V and 5 bases from J, with 16 bases between. The CDR3 DNA reads as TGTGCCAGCAGCTTCTCTGGGGCGTTGGGGGAGACCCAGTACTTC. Amino acid sequence: CASSFSGALGETQYF.

This clone was recorded only once. The chain employs TRBV27 and TRBJ1-6; D is ambiguous. CDR1 MNHEY and CDR2 SMNVEV come from the germline V gene (reference sequence). This CDR3 has 17 amino acids. V shed 1 base and J shed 0 bases, with 10 bases lying between them. The chain's CDR3 is CASSLFRPSSYNSPLHF. CDR3 coding DNA: TGTGCCAGCAGTTTATTCAGGCCCAGCTCCTATAATTCACCCCTCCACTTT.

The V call is TRBV7-2, the J call TRBJ2-7, with 12 bases that match TRBD2. Germline trimming cut 4 bases from V and 3 bases from J; bases unmatched to any gene: 7. The CDR3 has 16 amino acids. Germline CDR1 SGHTA, CDR2 FQGNSA. The CDR3 reads CASSSASGGALYEQYF. As DNA, the CDR3 is TGTGCCAGCAGCTCTGCTAGCGGGGGGGCCCTCTACGAGCAGTACTTC.

The J gene is TRBJ2-7, the V gene TRBV6-1; the D gene is possibly TRBD2 (5 bases). The germline V and J ends were trimmed by 4 bases and 0 bases, with 16 bases remaining between them. This CDR3 is 16 amino acids long. From germline, CDR1 is MNHNS and CDR2 SASEGT. The CDR3 DNA reads as TGTGCCAGCAGTGTGAGATTCAGAGGGCCCTCCTACGAGCAGTACTTC. Translation: CASSVRFRGPSYEQYF.

The chain combines TRBV4-1 with TRBJ2-3, with TRBD1 identical over 8 bases. V shed 3 bases and J 3 bases; nucleotides not matched to a gene: 5. The CDR3 loop spans 15 amino acids. CDR1 MGHRA and CDR2 YSYEKL come from the germline V gene. CDR3 amino acids: CASSQDRVATDTQYF. The CDR3 nucleotides read TGCGCCAGCAGCCAGGACAGGGTAGCTACAGATACGCAGTATTTT.

The chain links TRBV9 to TRBJ2-5; 11 bases are a match to TRBD2. Germline values: CDR1 SGDLS, CDR2 YYNGEE. This CDR3 comprises 18 residues. The trim removed 6 bases at V and 4 bases at J, leaving 17 bases unmatched. This CDR3 reads CASNGPSDSGGAAETQYF. CDR3 coding DNA: TGTGCCAGCAACGGACCCTCTGATAGCGGGGGGGCCGCAGAGACCCAGTACTTC.

The chain uses TRBV7-2 and TRBJ2-5; D is ambiguous. The CDR3 covers 11 residues. V was trimmed by 5 bases and J by 1 base, leaving 2 bases between them. Germline V gene data show CDR1 as SGHTA and CDR2 as FQGNSA. CDR3 loop: CASSRQETQYF. In DNA, the CDR3 is TGTGCCAGCAGCCGCCAAGAGACCCAGTACTTC.

CDR3 sequence (DNA): TGTGCCAGCAGTGACTACCCGGGACAGAGCACAGATACGCAGTATTTT. The encoded protein is CASSDYPGQSTDTQYF. The genes are TRBV27 and TRBJ2-3; TRBD1 matches 7 bases. The V and J ends lost 5 bases and 0 bases, in that order; junction bases with no gene match: 8. There are 16 residues in the CDR3. The V gene's germline CDR1 is MNHEY and CDR2 SMNVEV (reference sequence).

V is TRBV15 and J is TRBJ1-3; no clear D. CDR1 is LNHNV and CDR2 is YYDKDF in the germline V gene (reference sequence). The V gene lost 0 bases and the J gene lost 8 bases, with 11 bases spanning the gap. This CDR3 comprises 14 residues. As DNA, the CDR3 is TGTGCCACCAGCAGAGATCGGCAGGAGGACACCATATATTTT. Protein: CATSRDRQEDTIYF.

V gene TRBV6-5 combines with J gene TRBJ2-3; D is uncertain. CDR1 MNHEY and CDR2 SVGAGI come from the germline V gene. Trimming took 6 bases from V and 5 from J, leaving 12 bases between them. The CDR3 contains 13 residues. CDR3 sequence: CASSPPGEDTQYF. Here the CDR3 DNA reads TGTGCCAGCAGCCCGCCCGGTGAAGATACGCAGTATTTT.

The J gene is TRBJ2-7, the V gene TRBV28, with 11 bases aligning to TRBD2. The CDR3 has 13 amino acids. V lost 10 bases to trimming and J lost 4 bases; unmatched junction nucleotides: 6. CDR1 and CDR2 from the germline V gene are MDHEN and SYDVKM. CDR3 sequence reads: CATETSGKYEQYF. Here the CDR3 DNA reads TGTGCCACCGAGACTAGCGGGAAATACGAGCAGTACTTC.

The rearrangement links TRBV10-1 to TRBJ1-1, with D unclear. V shed 7 bases and J shed 4 bases, with 16 bases lying between them. This CDR3 comprises 14 residues. Germline CDR1 reads WNHNN; CDR2 reads SYGVQD (reference sequence). The CDR3 loop is CASTASKEGTEAFF. The CDR3 DNA is TGCGCCAGCACCGCATCTAAGGAGGGCACTGAAGCTTTCTTT.

The V gene is TRBV6-4, the J gene TRBJ2-7, with 11 bases aligning to TRBD1. Germline lookup yields CDR1 MRHNA and CDR2 SNTAGT. The CDR3 extends over 13 amino acids. With V trimmed by 9 bases and J by 8 bases, 9 bases remained unmatched. CDR3 nucleotide sequence: TGTGCCAGGACCCGGGACAGGGGGTTTAAGCAGTACTTC. As protein: CARTRDRGFKQYF.

The chain employs TRBV5-1 and TRBJ1-3, with D maybe TRBD1 (5 bases). V was cut by 4 bases and J by 0 bases, with 14 bases left in between. Germline-derived CDR1 and CDR2 are SGHRS and YFSETQ. This CDR3 is 16 amino acids long. CDR3 DNA: TGCGCCAGCAGCGCCCAGGGACTTGGCTCTGGAAACACCATATATTTT. This gives the protein CASSAQGLGSGNTIYF. The variable domain in full, completed from reference TRBV5-1 and TRBJ1-3, reads KAGVTQTPRYLIKTRGQQVTLSCSPISGHRSVSWYQQTPGQGLQFLFEYFSETQRNKGNFPGRFSGRQFSNSRSEMNVSTLELGDSALYLCASSAQGLGSGNTIYFGEGSWLTVV.

This chain uses TRBV6-6 with TRBJ2-5, with TRBD2 matching 8 bases. The CDR3 totals 15 residues. V trimming: 0 bases; J trimming: 5 bases; junction bases outside the gene matches: 5. Germline-derived CDR1 and CDR2 are MNHNY and SVGAGI (reference sequence). This chain's CDR3 is CASSYSGRGVETQYF. The DNA of the CDR3 is TGTGCCAGCAGTTACTCGGGGCGGGGGGTGGAGACCCAGTACTTC.

The chain recombines TRBV18 with TRBJ2-5; no firm D call. V was clipped by 2 bases and J by 5 bases, with 12 bases between them. Per germline, CDR1 KGHSH and CDR2 LQKENI. The CDR3 length is 14 residues. In DNA, the CDR3 is TGTGCCAGCTCACCATTCACGGGTCAGGAGACCCAGTACTTC. Encoded protein: CASSPFTGQETQYF.

The J gene is TRBJ2-1, the V gene TRBV7-6; D possibly corresponds to TRBD2 (6 bases). V dropped 5 bases and J dropped 4 bases, with 18 bases sitting between them. Germline V gene lookup returns CDR1 SGHVS and CDR2 FNYEAQ. This CDR3 region has 16 residues. In DNA form, the CDR3 reads TGTGCCAGCAGCACACCCCGGGGGAGACGGTACAATGAGCAGTTCTTC. Its translation: CASSTPRGRRYNEQFF.

This clone came up a few times. V usage is TRBV2 and J usage is TRBJ1-3; 8 nucleotides align to TRBD1. Germline CDR1 and CDR2: SNHLY and FYNNEI. V trimming: 2 bases; J trimming: 0 bases; junction bases outside the gene matches: 9. The CDR3 contains 18 residues. DNA for the CDR3: TGTGCCAGCAGTGAATGGGGGGGACAGGCGCTCTCTGGAAACACCATATATTTT. Translated: CASSEWGGQALSGNTIYF.